Listed here are 18 T cell receptor beta chains from one sample, sequenced in a study of blood T cell repertoires in COVID-19. Data came from immunoSEQ multiplex PCR; TCRdb stores just in-frame clones and leaves some out. The sample consists of about 140,000 clones, 85% to 90% of them appearing once. Material: peripheral blood. All receptors come from a human donor in a cohort sampled during active COVID-19.

The genes are TRBV12-3 or TRBV12-4 and TRBJ1-1; maybe TRBD1 (5 bases). CDR3 length: 13 residues. Trimming removed 5 bases from V and 3 bases from J, with 10 bases in between. This CDR3 reads CASSPGLYTEAFF. The CDR3, as DNA: TGTGCCAGCAGTCCGGGACTCTACACTGAAGCTTTCTTT.

This rearrangement joins TRBV19 to TRBJ1-5, with a tentative D call TRBD1 (5 bases). Germline V gives CDR1 LNHDA, CDR2 SQIVND (reference sequence). The V end lost 7 bases, the J end lost 2 bases, and 12 bases lay between the germline ends. The CDR3 length is 14 residues. The CDR3 region is CASNPQGGNQPQHF. In DNA form, the CDR3 reads TGTGCCAGTAACCCGCAGGGCGGCAATCAGCCCCAGCATTTT.

This chain links TRBV10-1 with TRBJ1-1, with D unclear. In germline, CDR1 is WNHNN, CDR2 SYGVQD (reference sequence). The germline V and J ends were trimmed by 8 bases and 1 base, with 11 bases remaining between them. CDR3 length equals 13 residues. Here the CDR3 DNA reads TGCGCCAGCGCGGCGGGAGGGAACACTGAAGCTTTCTTT. Translation gives CASAAGGNTEAFF.

The rearrangement uses TRBV9 and TRBJ2-1; TRBD1 matches 11 bases. Germline assignment: CDR1 SGDLS and CDR2 YYNGEE. The CDR3 sequence is 17 residues long. After removal of 3 bases from V and 4 bases from J, the junction contained 9 bases not matched to a gene. The chain's CDR3 is CASSGLPGTGGYNEQFF. CDR3 nucleotides: TGTGCCAGCAGCGGGCTTCCCGGGACAGGGGGGTACAATGAGCAGTTCTTC.

The chain has TRBV5-1 and TRBJ2-7, with D possibly being TRBD1 (5 bases). CDR1 SGHRS and CDR2 YFSETQ come from the germline V gene. V lost 1 base, J lost 2 bases, and 13 bases lay in between. CDR3 length: 15 amino acids. The CDR3 bases are TGCGCCAGCAGCTTGTCCCCACAGGACACCTACGAGCAGTACTTC. Its translation: CASSLSPQDTYEQYF.

The chain joins TRBV5-4 to TRBJ2-3, with a tentative D call TRBD2 (5 bases). Germline assignment: CDR1 SGHNT and CDR2 YYREEE (reference sequence). V lost 4 bases to trimming and J lost 2 bases, with 5 bases between them. The CDR3 contains 12 residues. This CDR3 reads CASSRDTDTQYF. The CDR3 DNA follows: TGTGCCAGCAGCCGGGACACAGATACGCAGTATTTT. Full variable domain (remainder filled in from reference TRBV5-4 and TRBJ2-3): ETGVTQSPTHLIKTRGQQVTLRCSSQSGHNTVSWYQQALGQGPQFIFQYYREEENGRGNFPPRFSGLQFPNYSSELNVNALELDDSALYLCASSRDTDTQYFGPGTRLTVL.

The gene calls are TRBV5-1 and TRBJ2-3; D is perhaps TRBD2 (6 bases). Germline CDR1 SGHRS, CDR2 YFSETQ. The CDR3 consists of 15 residues. V was clipped by 2 bases and J by 6 bases, with 16 bases between them. The CDR3 sequence is CASSLTGTYSDTQYF. CDR3 bases: TGCGCCAGCAGCTTAACCGGGACTTACTCCGATACGCAGTATTTT.

The chain joins TRBV7-2 to TRBJ1-6, with 10 bases lining up with TRBD1. Losses at the gene ends were 5 bases for V and 9 bases for J; bases not matched to a gene: 7. Looked up from germline, CDR1 is SGHTA and CDR2 is FQGNSA. This CDR3 comprises 15 residues. The CDR3 coding sequence is TGTGCCAGCAGCGCTAGGGACAGGGGTATTTCACCCCTCCACTTT. Translated, it gives CASSARDRGISPLHF.

The V and J genes are TRBV7-9 and TRBJ2-3; 11 bases are a match to TRBD2. This CDR3 contains 15 residues. Germline V gives CDR1 SEHNR, CDR2 FQNEAQ (reference sequence). The J segment lost 3 bases and the V segment lost 1 base, leaving 0 bases of the junction unmatched. CDR3 bases: TGTGCCAGCAGCTTAGGACTAGCGGGGACAGATACGCAGTATTTT. This translates into CASSLGLAGTDTQYF.

J is TRBJ2-5 and V is TRBV5-1; weak D call: TRBD2 (6 bases). Trimming stripped 4 bases from V and 5 bases from J, with 24 bases between. Germline CDR1 and CDR2: SGHRS and YFSETQ. The CDR3 length is 17 residues. The CDR3 sequence is CASSPGVYVGEGETQYF. DNA of the CDR3: TGCGCCAGCAGCCCGGGGGTTTATGTGGGAGAGGGGGAGACCCAGTACTTC.

This chain links TRBV18 with TRBJ2-3; the D gene is possibly TRBD2 (5 bases). This CDR3 is built from 12 residues. Germline values: CDR1 KGHSH, CDR2 LQKENI. V dropped 6 bases and J dropped 6 bases, with 10 bases sitting between them. This CDR3 is CASSLPGDTQYF. CDR3 DNA: TGTGCCAGCTCCCTACCGGGGGATACGCAGTATTTT.

J is TRBJ2-1 and V is TRBV7-8, with 11 bases matching TRBD2. This CDR3 region has 14 residues. Germline V gives CDR1 SGHVS, CDR2 FQNEAQ. V gave up 3 bases and J gave up 7 bases; unmatched junction bases: 2. The CDR3 is CASSLGLAENEQFF. Written as DNA, the CDR3 is TGTGCCAGCAGCTTGGGACTAGCGGAGAATGAGCAGTTCTTC.

The V and J genes are TRBV6-5 and TRBJ1-2; TRBD1 might be the D (6 bases). Trimming took off 0 bases at V and 0 bases at J, with 11 bases between the two ends. The germline V gene encodes CDR1 MNHEY and CDR2 SVGAGI. The CDR3 extends over 16 amino acids. The CDR3 region has the DNA TGTGCCAGCAGTTACTCGAGGACAGCCTCTAACTATGGCTACACCTTC. It is translated as CASSYSRTASNYGYTF.

CDR3 residues: CATSESELNTGELFF. CDR3 bases: TGTGCCACCAGTGAGTCAGAACTAAACACCGGGGAGCTGTTTTTT. V usage is TRBV24-1 and J usage is TRBJ2-2, with D hard to call. Trimming shortened V by 4 bases and J by 2 bases, and 10 bases separated the two germline ends. This CDR3 has 15 residues. Germline lookup yields CDR1 KGHDR and CDR2 SFDVKD.

This clone was seen just once. The DNA of the CDR3 is TGCAGCCAAACCGGACAGGGGAACCCAGATACGCAGTATTTT. Translation: CSQTGQGNPDTQYF. The chain combines TRBV29-1 with TRBJ2-3; 9 bases are shared with TRBD1. CDR1 SQVTM and CDR2 ANQGSEA come from the germline V gene. Trimming at V came to 8 bases and at J to 4 bases, leaving 10 bases not matched to a gene. This CDR3 spans 14 amino acids.

This rearrangement joins TRBV4-2 to TRBJ2-1, with D possibly being TRBD1 (6 bases). The V end lost 1 base, the J end lost 14 bases, and 12 bases lay between the germline ends. CDR3 length: 12 amino acids. The V gene's germline CDR1 is LGHNA and CDR2 YNFKEQ. CDR3 region: CASSQGTVEKFF. In DNA form, the CDR3 reads TGTGCCAGCAGCCAAGGGACAGTCGAAAAGTTCTTC.

The chain joins TRBV10-1 to TRBJ2-1; TRBD2 matches 9 bases. Per germline, CDR1 WNHNN and CDR2 SYGVQD (reference sequence). The CDR3 has 17 residues. V shed 2 bases, J shed 8 bases, and the junction held 13 bases outside the gene matches. CDR3 bases: TGCGCCAGCAGTGAGCCCGGGGCCGCTAGCGGGATCCATGAGCAGTTCTTC. Its translation is CASSEPGAASGIHEQFF.

The chain carries TRBV9 and TRBJ1-2, with D maybe TRBD1 (6 bases). CDR1 SGDLS and CDR2 YYNGEE come from the germline V gene. This CDR3 has 18 residues. V was clipped by 4 bases and J by 8 bases, with 30 bases between them. CDR3 DNA: TGTGCCAGCAGCTACGTTCCACCCTTTGCGGGGGGCTCGAGGGGCTACACCTTC. This sequence encodes CASSYVPPFAGGSRGYTF. Complete variable domain (other parts from reference TRBV9 and TRBJ1-2): DSGVTQTPKHLITATGQRVTLRCSPRSGDLSVYWYQQSLDQGLQFLIQYYNGEERAKGNILERFSAQQFPDLHSELNLSSLELGDSALYFCASSYVPPFAGGSRGYTFGSGTRLTVV.